Following are 25 T cell receptor beta chains from one sample sequenced in a study of cytomegalovirus exposure and HLA in healthy donors. It was with 60 Vbeta and 13 Jbeta primers that the PCR ran. Repertoires were generated with immunoSEQ multiplex PCR, while TCRdb's copy carries only in-frame clones and drops some. The sample includes fewer than 250,000 clones, 60% to 85% seen only once; the top ten take 1.5% to 2%. Sequenced: PBMCs. These receptor sequences come from a woman younger than 30 in good health and CMV-seronegative.

This clone was found once. This chain uses TRBV30 with TRBJ2-1; tentative D call: TRBD2 (6 bases). V was shortened by 0 bases and J by 4 bases, with 13 bases between the two germline ends. The CDR3 loop spans 15 amino acids. The germline V gene encodes CDR1 GTSNPN and CDR2 SVGIG (reference sequence). This CDR3 reads CAWSVSGSRYNEQFF. In DNA, the CDR3 is TGTGCCTGGAGTGTATCCGGGAGTAGGTACAATGAGCAGTTCTTC.

This clone was detected only once. The CDR3 DNA follows: TGTGCCAGCAGCACCCAACAGGGCCCCAGACCCCTCCACTTT. Amino acids: CASSTQQGPRPLHF. The rearrangement joins TRBV11-2 to TRBJ1-6; D is perhaps TRBD1 (6 bases). The V end was cut by 5 bases, the J end by 12 bases, with 17 bases between. Germline V gene lookup returns CDR1 SGHAT and CDR2 FQNNGV. The CDR3 is 14 residues long. The entire variable domain, with the rest obtained from reference TRBV11-2 and TRBJ1-6, is as follows: EAGVAQSPRYKIIEKRQSVAFWCNPISGHATLYWYQQILGQGPKLLIQFQNNGVVDDSQLPKDRFSAERLKGVDSTLKIQPAKLEDSAVYLCASSTQQGPRPLHFGNGTRLTVT.

The chain combines TRBV28 with TRBJ1-6; possible D gene TRBD1, 5 bases. Germline values: CDR1 MDHEN, CDR2 SYDVKM. This CDR3 region has 18 residues. The V end was cut by 5 bases, the J end by 4 bases, with 21 bases between. The CDR3 DNA is TGTGCCAGCAGTCCGGGTCCCAAAACCGGGGGGTATAATTCACCCCTCCACTTT. Its translation is CASSPGPKTGGYNSPLHF.

This clone is a singleton in its sample. The chain recombines TRBV18 with TRBJ2-1; D not resolved. This CDR3 region has 14 residues. V lost 2 bases and J lost 8, with 13 bases in between. From germline, CDR1 is KGHSH and CDR2 LQKENI. The CDR3 DNA is TGTGCCAGCTCACCAAGGTCGGGTGAGGATGAGCAGTTCTTC. Amino acids: CASSPRSGEDEQFF.

The V call is TRBV6-5, the J call TRBJ2-1; 7 bases align to TRBD2. This CDR3 region has 14 residues. The ends lost 10 bases at V and 4 bases at J; junction bases unmatched: 10. Germline loops: CDR1 MNHEY, CDR2 SVGAGI. CDR3 coding DNA: TGTGCCACCGCGGCGGGAGTAGGGTACAATGAGCAGTTCTTC. As protein: CATAAGVGYNEQFF.

The rearrangement links TRBV29-1 to TRBJ1-1; maybe TRBD1 (5 bases). The length of the CDR3 is 14 residues. V was cut by 4 bases and J by 4 bases, with 16 bases left in between. Looked up from germline, CDR1 is SQVTM and CDR2 is ANQGSEA. The CDR3 DNA reads TGCAGCGTTGCCTGGGACGGGGGACTCACTGAAGCTTTCTTT. Translation gives CSVAWDGGLTEAFF.

The chain carries TRBV28 and TRBJ2-7; D remains unclear. Germline lookup yields CDR1 MDHEN and CDR2 SYDVKM. There are 12 residues in the CDR3. V was trimmed by 5 bases and J by 1 base, leaving 6 bases between them. The CDR3 bases are TGTGCCAGCAGTGTTAATTCCTACGAGCAGTACTTC. Protein: CASSVNSYEQYF.

This clone was seen more than once but under ten times. The V call is TRBV6-6, the J call TRBJ2-5; possibly TRBD1 for D (5 bases). Trimming removed 3 bases from V and 3 bases from J, with 17 bases in between. Germline CDR1 MNHNY, CDR2 SVGAGI (reference sequence). CDR3 size: 16 residues. CDR3: CASSYWGASSKETQYF. For the CDR3, the DNA is TGTGCCAGCAGTTATTGGGGCGCCTCTTCCAAAGAGACCCAGTACTTC.

This clone was detected only a few times. V usage is TRBV18 and J usage is TRBJ2-1, with a possible D match to TRBD2 (6 bases). Deletions cut 3 bases from V and 6 bases from J, with 12 bases between. Germline CDR1 is KGHSH and CDR2 is LQKENI. The CDR3 totals 14 residues. As DNA, the CDR3 is TGTGCCAGCTCACCGCCTAGCGTAAGCAATGAGCAGTTCTTC. Translation gives CASSPPSVSNEQFF.

Only one count was recorded for this clone. An end of the junction does not agree with germline; a read error may underlie this. The chain uses TRBV5-4 and TRBJ2-5; TRBD1 is a possible D gene (5 bases). The germline V gene has CDR1 SGHNT and CDR2 YYREEE (reference sequence). The CDR3 consists of 13 residues. In nucleotides, the CDR3 is TGTGCCAGCAGCTTGGGACAGAAAGAGAACCAGTACTTC. Protein sequence: CASSLGQKENQYF.

This sequence joins TRBV27 and TRBJ1-2; 8 nucleotides match TRBD1. The CDR3 is made up of 13 amino acids. V trimming: 6 bases; J trimming: 4 bases; junction bases outside the gene matches: 4. Germline V CDR1 and CDR2: MNHEY, SMNVEV (reference sequence). CDR3 bases: TGTGCCAGCAGCAGGGGACAGGCCTATGGCTACACCTTC. Amino acids: CASSRGQAYGYTF.

The gene calls are TRBV27 and TRBJ1-5, with D unresolved. Per germline, CDR1 MNHEY and CDR2 SMNVEV (reference sequence). Trimming stripped 8 bases from V and 7 bases from J, with 15 bases between. The CDR3 totals 13 residues. The CDR3 loop reads CASAYRVHQPQHF. For the CDR3, the DNA is TGTGCCAGCGCTTACCGAGTCCACCAGCCCCAGCATTTT.

The chain recombines TRBV7-9 with TRBJ1-4, with 8 bases that match TRBD1. Germline values: CDR1 SEHNR, CDR2 FQNEAQ (reference sequence). J was trimmed by 8 bases and V by 5 bases; bases with no gene match: 10. The CDR3 loop spans 15 amino acids. In nucleotides, the CDR3 is TGTGCCAGCAGCCAACCCGACAGGGGCACCGAAAAACTGTTTTTT. Amino acid sequence: CASSQPDRGTEKLFF.

The CDR3 protein is CASSRTANSPLHF. CDR3 DNA sequence: TGTGCCAGCAGTAGGACAGCGAATTCACCCCTCCACTTT. The chain links TRBV28 to TRBJ1-6, with D possibly being TRBD1 (6 bases). This CDR3 is built from 13 residues. V was pared by 5 bases and J by 7 bases, with 9 bases between. The V gene's germline CDR1 is MDHEN and CDR2 SYDVKM.

The chain joins TRBV29-1 to TRBJ1-2; TRBD1 might be the D (6 bases). Germline V lookup: CDR1 SQVTM, CDR2 ANQGSEA. CDR3 length equals 14 residues. Trimming took off 2 bases at V and 12 bases at J, with 22 bases between the two ends. The CDR3 reads CSVEISDPGQEDTF. DNA of the CDR3: TGCAGCGTTGAAATCTCGGATCCGGGACAAGAGGACACCTTC.

This chain joins TRBV6-1 and TRBJ2-3; TRBD2 agrees at 9 bases. V lost 10 bases and J lost 0; bases outside the gene matches: 5. The CDR3 spans 14 residues. From germline, CDR1 is MNHNS and CDR2 SASEGT. CDR3 coding DNA: TGTGCCACAAGAGCGGGGGGTAGCACAGATACGCAGTATTTT. This translates into CATRAGGSTDTQYF.

The rearrangement joins TRBV2 to TRBJ1-1; maybe TRBD1 (5 bases). The V gene's germline CDR1 is SNHLY and CDR2 FYNNEI. Trimming stripped 1 base from V and 1 base from J, with 7 bases between. The CDR3 sequence is 14 residues long. The CDR3 bases are TGTGCCAGCAGTGAAGGGGGCGGGAACACTGAAGCTTTCTTT. Its translation: CASSEGGGNTEAFF.

This clone appeared a few times. The genes are TRBV28 and TRBJ1-1; 7 positions match TRBD1. Looked up from germline, CDR1 is MDHEN and CDR2 is SYDVKM. V lost 6 bases, J lost 1 base, and 11 bases stayed unmatched. The CDR3 is 16 amino acids. The CDR3 sequence: CASSLEGGGGNTEAFF. The CDR3 DNA is TGTGCCAGCAGCCTAGAAGGGGGCGGCGGGAACACTGAAGCTTTCTTT.

CDR3 in amino acids: CASSSYTGKNSPLHF. CDR3 in DNA: TGTGCCAGCAGTTCTTACACAGGGAAGAATTCACCCCTCCACTTT. V usage is TRBV27 and J usage is TRBJ1-6; D might be TRBD1 (6 bases). In germline, CDR1 is MNHEY, CDR2 SMNVEV (reference sequence). The CDR3 length is 15 residues. V was cut by 4 bases and J by 7 bases, with 14 bases left in between.

The chain combines TRBV27 with TRBJ2-3; 10 bases map to TRBD2. CDR1 is MNHEY and CDR2 is SMNVEV in the germline V gene (reference sequence). V trimming: 5 bases; J trimming: 2 bases; junction bases outside the gene matches: 7. The CDR3 spans 16 residues. CDR3 sequence reads: CASSRGLAESTDTQYF. CDR3 DNA sequence: TGTGCCAGCAGTCGTGGACTAGCGGAATCCACAGATACGCAGTATTTT.

The rearrangement joins TRBV2 to TRBJ2-1; 10 bases fit TRBD2. Germline trimming cut 2 bases from V and 0 bases from J; bases unmatched to any gene: 1. Looked up from germline, CDR1 is SNHLY and CDR2 is FYNNEI. CDR3 length: 16 amino acids. CDR3 amino acids: CASSEQRGGSYNEQFF. In DNA form, the CDR3 reads TGTGCCAGCAGTGAACAGCGGGGGGGCTCCTACAATGAGCAGTTCTTC. Based on the CDR3 plus reference TRBV2 and TRBJ2-1, the full variable domain is EPEVTQTPSHQVTQMGQEVILRCVPISNHLYFYWYRQILGQKVEFLVSFYNNEISEKSEIFDDQFSVERPDGSNFTLKIRSTKLEDSAMYFCASSEQRGGSYNEQFFGPGTRLTVL.

The rearrangement joins TRBV10-2 to TRBJ1-4, with 7 bases identical to TRBD1. The CDR3 extends over 13 amino acids. Germline V gives CDR1 WSHSY, CDR2 SAAADI. J lost 4 bases, V lost 6 bases, and 2 bases had no gene match. The CDR3 is CASRTGINEKLFF. CDR3 DNA: TGCGCCAGCAGGACAGGGATTAATGAAAAACTGTTTTTT.

The chain has TRBV11-2 and TRBJ1-2; TRBD1 agrees at 8 bases. Trimming took 1 base from V and 0 from J; bases not matched to a gene: 7. The CDR3 contains 17 residues. CDR1 is SGHAT, CDR2 FQNNGV, per germline. The CDR3 DNA follows: TGTGCCAGCAGCTTAGCGGCAGGGGGCCCTGCTAACTATGGCTACACCTTC. The encoded protein is CASSLAAGGPANYGYTF.

The J gene is TRBJ2-7, the V gene TRBV9, with a tentative D call TRBD1 (6 bases). The CDR3 has 15 residues. Germline V gene data show CDR1 as SGDLS and CDR2 as YYNGEE. V was clipped by 0 bases and J by 0 bases, with 10 bases between them. The CDR3 DNA is TGTGCCAGCAGCGTAGGTGGACAGAGCTCCTACGAGCAGTACTTC. Amino acid sequence: CASSVGGQSSYEQYF.

The V gene is TRBV5-4, the J gene TRBJ1-2, with D hard to call. V shed 0 bases and J shed 2 bases, with 8 bases lying between them. The CDR3 is 14 amino acids. Germline V gene lookup returns CDR1 SGHNT and CDR2 YYREEE (reference sequence). CDR3 DNA: TGTGCCAGCAGCTTGGAGTCGGGGAACTATGGCTACACCTTC. Protein: CASSLESGNYGYTF. The variable domain in full, with the rest retrieved from reference TRBV5-4 and TRBJ1-2, is ETGVTQSPTHLIKTRGQQVTLRCSSQSGHNTVSWYQQALGQGPQFIFQYYREEENGRGNFPPRFSGLQFPNYSSELNVNALELDDSALYLCASSLESGNYGYTFGSGTRLTVV.